This TCR beta chain was profiled in a study of shared clonotypes between healthy human individuals. Study-level information: CD4 naive cells filled three plates per donor, CD4 memory three, CD8 naive two and CD8 memory one.

Running of the assay took place at deep level. For sorted subsets, about 0.2 ug DNA per replicate equaled about 27,000 T cell genomes. Here immunoSEQ multiplex PCR was the method, and the copy in TCRdb shows in-frame clones only, minus some. The table has about 2.1 million clones, over 85% seen once; the top ten hold around 1.7%. With regard to this clone: Its antigen is currently unknown.

In the naive CD8 group, cells lacked CD45RO and were positively selected for CCR7, so terminally differentiated effector memory CD45RA+ cells were left out. Notes on the study in general: On the whole, naive subsets had larger estimated richness than memory subsets had.

Trimming took 3 bases from V and 6 from J; bases not matched to a gene: 10. There are 16 residues in the CDR3. Germline CDR1 reads MDHEN; CDR2 reads SYDVKM. This receptor was taken from a man aged 18 to 30 in good health. Some clones in this sample may be carry-over from other donors' samples. The rearrangement joins TRBV28 to TRBJ2-2; 7 nucleotides line up with TRBD2. Sequencing was performed on naive CD8+ T cells from PBMCs. The CDR3 reads CASSLKQTSMAGELFF. CDR3 bases: TGTGCCAGCAGTTTGAAGCAGACTAGCATGGCCGGGGAGCTGTTTTTT.